What follows is one TCR beta chain and its context. TCRdb redid the calling of the RT-PCR reads with MiXCR, one entry per CDR3 protein. The data show about 160,000 distinct CDR3 sequences, with approximately 25% seen just once and about 24% held by the top ten. These data are taken from a study of patients and donors after allogeneic stem cell transplantation. Germline V gene sequence: CDR1 DFQATT, CDR2 SNEGSKA (reference sequence). The CDR3 is 16 amino acids. The V gene lost 3 bases and the J gene lost 3 bases, with 20 bases spanning the gap. The V and J genes are TRBV20-1 and TRBJ1-1, with D hard to call. The clonotype comes from a human donor who was either an allogeneic HSCT recipient or a stem cell or donor lymphocyte infusion donor (not recorded which). It is not recorded whose cells these are; they may come from a transplant donor. Sequenced input: blood, either unsorted or a sorted T cell fraction (not recorded which). The CDR3 here is CSARPFTMTADTEAFF. The CDR3 nucleotides read TGCAGTGCTAGGCCCTTTACGATGACGGCGGACACTGAAGCTTTCTTT.